The T cell receptor beta chain under discussion was sequenced for a study of cytomegalovirus exposure and HLA in healthy donors. Findings and caveats of the study: Researchers catalogued some 160 TCR beta chains as cytomegalovirus-associated. Rare TCR sequences predominated, though certain public TCRs were found in many donors. Differences between HLA loci emerged in a later analysis of TCR association rates, with DRB1 most and HLA-C fewest.

Worth noting for this clone: The antigen remains unidentified.

Looked up from germline, CDR1 is SGHDT and CDR2 is YYEEEE. V was shortened by 4 bases and J by 11 bases, with 15 bases between the two germline ends. The CDR3 is 12 amino acids. PCR primers comprised 60 Vbeta and 13 Jbeta primers. Measured with immunoSEQ multiplex PCR; TCRdb has only the in-frame clones, and not every one. The repertoire has 180,000 or so clones, about three quarters of them found once; the top ten carry approximately 1.4%. The chain combines TRBV5-6 with TRBJ1-2; D possibly corresponds to TRBD1 (5 bases). The receptor comes from a man aged 18 to 29 in good health and CMV-seronegative. The sample was PBMCs. CDR3 in DNA: TGTGCCAGCAGCCAACTCTCGCAGGGTTACACCTTC. Amino acids: CASSQLSQGYTF.